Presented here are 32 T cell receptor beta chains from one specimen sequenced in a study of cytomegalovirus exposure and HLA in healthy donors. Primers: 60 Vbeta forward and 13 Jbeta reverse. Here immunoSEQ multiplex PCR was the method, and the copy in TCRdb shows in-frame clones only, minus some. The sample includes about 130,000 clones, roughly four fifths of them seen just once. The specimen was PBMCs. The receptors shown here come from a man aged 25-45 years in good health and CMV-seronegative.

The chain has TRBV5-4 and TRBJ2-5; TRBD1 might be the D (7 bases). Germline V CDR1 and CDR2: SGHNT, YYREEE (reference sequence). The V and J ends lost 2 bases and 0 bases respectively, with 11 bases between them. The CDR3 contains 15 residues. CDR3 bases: TGTGCCAGCAGCTTCAGGGGGGAGTACCAAGAGACCCAGTACTTC. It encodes CASSFRGEYQETQYF. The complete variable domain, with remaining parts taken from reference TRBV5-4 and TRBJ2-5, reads ETGVTQSPTHLIKTRGQQVTLRCSSQSGHNTVSWYQQALGQGPQFIFQYYREEENGRGNFPPRFSGLQFPNYSSELNVNALELDDSALYLCASSFRGEYQETQYFGPGTRLLVL.

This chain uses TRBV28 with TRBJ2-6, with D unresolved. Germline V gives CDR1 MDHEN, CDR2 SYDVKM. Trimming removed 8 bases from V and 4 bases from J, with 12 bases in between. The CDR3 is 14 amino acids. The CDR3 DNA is TGTGCCAGCTCCAAACTACGCGGGGCCAACGTCCTGACTTTC. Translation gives CASSKLRGANVLTF.

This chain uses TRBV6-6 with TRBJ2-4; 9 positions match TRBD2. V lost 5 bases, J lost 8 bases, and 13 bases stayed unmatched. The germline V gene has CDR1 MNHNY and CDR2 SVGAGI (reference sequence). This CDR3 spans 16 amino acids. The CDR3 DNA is TGTGCCAGCAGTAGCCGAGGTAGCGGGAGTTATGACATTCAGTACTTC. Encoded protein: CASSSRGSGSYDIQYF.

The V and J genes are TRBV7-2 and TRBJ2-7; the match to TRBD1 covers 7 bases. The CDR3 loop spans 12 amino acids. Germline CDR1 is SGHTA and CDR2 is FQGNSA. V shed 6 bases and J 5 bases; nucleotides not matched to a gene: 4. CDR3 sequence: CASSPQGNEQYF. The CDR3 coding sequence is TGTGCCAGCAGTCCACAGGGGAACGAGCAGTACTTC.

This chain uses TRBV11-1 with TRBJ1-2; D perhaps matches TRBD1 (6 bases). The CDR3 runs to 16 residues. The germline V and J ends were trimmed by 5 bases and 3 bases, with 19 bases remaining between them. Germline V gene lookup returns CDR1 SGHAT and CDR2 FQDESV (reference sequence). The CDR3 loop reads CASSLLPDRPDYGYTF. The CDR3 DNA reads TGTGCCAGCAGCCTACTCCCCGACAGGCCTGACTATGGCTACACCTTC.

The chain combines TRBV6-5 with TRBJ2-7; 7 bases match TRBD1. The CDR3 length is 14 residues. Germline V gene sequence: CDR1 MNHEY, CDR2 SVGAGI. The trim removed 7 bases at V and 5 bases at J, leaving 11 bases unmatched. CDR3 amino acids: CASTQTGLRDEQYF. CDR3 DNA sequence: TGTGCCAGCACCCAGACAGGGCTTAGGGACGAGCAGTACTTC.

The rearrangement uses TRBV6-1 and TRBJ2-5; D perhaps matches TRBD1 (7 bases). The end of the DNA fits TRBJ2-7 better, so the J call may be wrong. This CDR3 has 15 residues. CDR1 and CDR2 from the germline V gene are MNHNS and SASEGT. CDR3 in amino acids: CASSKPGGTAYEQYF. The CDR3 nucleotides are TGTGCCAGCTCGAAACCGGGCGGGACAGCCTACGAGCAGTACTTC.

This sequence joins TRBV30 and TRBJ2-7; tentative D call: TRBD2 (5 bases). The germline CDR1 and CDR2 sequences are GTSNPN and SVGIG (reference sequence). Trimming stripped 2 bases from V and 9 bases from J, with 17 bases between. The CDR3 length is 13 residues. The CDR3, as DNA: TGTGCCTGGAGTTACAGCGGAATAAGATCGCAGTACTTC. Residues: CAWSYSGIRSQYF.

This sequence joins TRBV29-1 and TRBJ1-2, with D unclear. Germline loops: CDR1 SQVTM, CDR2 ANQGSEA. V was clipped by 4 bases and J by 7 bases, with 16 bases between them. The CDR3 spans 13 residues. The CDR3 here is CSVGDRDSIGYTF. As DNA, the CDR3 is TGCAGCGTTGGAGACCGCGACTCTATTGGCTACACCTTC.

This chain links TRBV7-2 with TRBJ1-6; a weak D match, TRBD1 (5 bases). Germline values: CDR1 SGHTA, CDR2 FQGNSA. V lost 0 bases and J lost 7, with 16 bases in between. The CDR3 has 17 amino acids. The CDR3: CASSLARVLTPNSPLHF. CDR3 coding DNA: TGTGCCAGCAGCTTAGCCAGGGTTCTTACTCCGAATTCACCCCTCCACTTT. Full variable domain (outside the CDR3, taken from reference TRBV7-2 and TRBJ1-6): GAGVSQSPSNKVTEKGKDVELRCDPISGHTALYWYRQSLGQGLEFLIYFQGNSAPDKSGLPSDRFSAERTGGSVSTLTIQRTQQEDSAVYLCASSLARVLTPNSPLHFGNGTRLTVT.

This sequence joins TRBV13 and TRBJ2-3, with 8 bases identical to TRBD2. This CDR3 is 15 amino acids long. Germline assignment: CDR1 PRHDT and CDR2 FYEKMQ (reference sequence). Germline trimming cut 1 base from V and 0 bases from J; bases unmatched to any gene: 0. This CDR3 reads CASSLERGSTDTQYF. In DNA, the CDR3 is TGTGCCAGCAGCTTAGAGCGGGGGAGCACAGATACGCAGTATTTT. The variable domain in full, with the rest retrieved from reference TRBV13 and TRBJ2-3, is AAGVIQSPRHLIKEKRETATLKCYPIPRHDTVYWYQQGPGQDPQFLISFYEKMQSDKGSIPDRFSAQQFSDYHSELNMSSLELGDSALYFCASSLERGSTDTQYFGPGTRLTVL.

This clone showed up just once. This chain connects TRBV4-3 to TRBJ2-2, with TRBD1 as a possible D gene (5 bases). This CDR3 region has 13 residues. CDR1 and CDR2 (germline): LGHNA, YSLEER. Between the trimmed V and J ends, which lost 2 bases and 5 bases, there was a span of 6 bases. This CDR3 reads CASSQRQTGELFF. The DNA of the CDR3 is TGCGCCAGCAGCCAAAGACAGACCGGGGAGCTGTTTTTT.

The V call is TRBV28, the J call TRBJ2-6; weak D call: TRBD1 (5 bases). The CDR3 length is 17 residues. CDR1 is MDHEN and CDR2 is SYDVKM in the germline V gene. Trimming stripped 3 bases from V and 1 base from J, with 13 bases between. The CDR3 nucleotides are TGTGCCAGCAGTTTGACAGCATATAGGTCTGGGGCCAACGTCCTGACTTTC. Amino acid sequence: CASSLTAYRSGANVLTF.

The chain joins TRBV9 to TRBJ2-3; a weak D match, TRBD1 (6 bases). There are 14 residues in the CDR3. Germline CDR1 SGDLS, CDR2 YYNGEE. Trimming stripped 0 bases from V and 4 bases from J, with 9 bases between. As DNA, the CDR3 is TGTGCCAGCAGCGTAGCACAGGGTTCAGATACGCAGTATTTT. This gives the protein CASSVAQGSDTQYF.

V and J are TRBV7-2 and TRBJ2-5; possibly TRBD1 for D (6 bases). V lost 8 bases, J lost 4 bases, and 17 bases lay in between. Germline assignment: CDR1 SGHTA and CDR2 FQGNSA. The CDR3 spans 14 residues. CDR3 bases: TGTGCCAGCTCCTCGATAGGGGGAAGAGAGACCCAGTACTTC. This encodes CASSSIGGRETQYF. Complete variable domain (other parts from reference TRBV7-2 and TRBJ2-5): GAGVSQSPSNKVTEKGKDVELRCDPISGHTALYWYRQSLGQGLEFLIYFQGNSAPDKSGLPSDRFSAERTGGSVSTLTIQRTQQEDSAVYLCASSSIGGRETQYFGPGTRLLVL.

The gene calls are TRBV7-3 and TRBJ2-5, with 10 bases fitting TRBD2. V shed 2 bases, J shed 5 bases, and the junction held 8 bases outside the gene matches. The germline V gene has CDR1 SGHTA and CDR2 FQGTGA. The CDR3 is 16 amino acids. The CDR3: CASSLGVAGGWETQYF. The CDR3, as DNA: TGTGCCAGCAGCTTAGGGGTAGCGGGGGGCTGGGAGACCCAGTACTTC.

The CDR3 loop is CASSEAQSSYNEQFF. DNA for the CDR3: TGTGCCAGCAGTGAAGCACAGAGCTCCTACAATGAGCAGTTCTTC. The chain combines TRBV6-1 with TRBJ2-1; D not certain. The CDR3 is 15 amino acids. The V end lost 0 bases, the J end lost 0 bases, and 6 bases lay between the germline ends. Germline V gene sequence: CDR1 MNHNS, CDR2 SASEGT.

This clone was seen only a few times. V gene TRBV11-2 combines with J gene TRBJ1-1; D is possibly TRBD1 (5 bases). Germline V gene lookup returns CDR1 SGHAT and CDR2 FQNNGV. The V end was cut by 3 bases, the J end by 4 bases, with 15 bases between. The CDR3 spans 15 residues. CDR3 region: CASSLGTGGGTEAFF. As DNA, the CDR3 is TGTGCCAGCAGCTTGGGAACAGGCGGGGGCACTGAAGCTTTCTTT.

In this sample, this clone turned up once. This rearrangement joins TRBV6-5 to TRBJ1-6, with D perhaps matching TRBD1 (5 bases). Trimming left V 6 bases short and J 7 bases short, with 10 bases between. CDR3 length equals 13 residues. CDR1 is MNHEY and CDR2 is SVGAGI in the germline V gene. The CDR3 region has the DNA TGTGCCAGCAGCGCGGGGCTAAATTCACCCCTCCACTTT. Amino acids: CASSAGLNSPLHF.

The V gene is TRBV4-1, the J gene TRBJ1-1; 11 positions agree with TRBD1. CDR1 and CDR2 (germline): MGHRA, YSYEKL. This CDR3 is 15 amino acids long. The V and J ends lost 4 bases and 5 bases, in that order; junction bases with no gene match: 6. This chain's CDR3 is CASSRTGGRGTEAFF. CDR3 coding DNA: TGCGCCAGCAGCCGGACAGGGGGCCGAGGGACTGAAGCTTTCTTT.

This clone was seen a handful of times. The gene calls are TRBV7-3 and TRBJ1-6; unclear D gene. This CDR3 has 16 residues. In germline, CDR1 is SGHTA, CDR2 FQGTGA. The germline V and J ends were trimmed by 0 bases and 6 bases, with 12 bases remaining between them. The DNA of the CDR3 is TGTGCCAGCAGCTTAACAGGAACAGCTGGTAATTCACCCCTCCACTTT. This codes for CASSLTGTAGNSPLHF.

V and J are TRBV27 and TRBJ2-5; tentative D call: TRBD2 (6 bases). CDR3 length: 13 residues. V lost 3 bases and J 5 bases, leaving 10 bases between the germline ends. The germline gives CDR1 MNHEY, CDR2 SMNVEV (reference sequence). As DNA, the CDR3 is TGTGCCAGCAGTTTGTTTGCGGGGGAGACCCAGTACTTC. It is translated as CASSLFAGETQYF.

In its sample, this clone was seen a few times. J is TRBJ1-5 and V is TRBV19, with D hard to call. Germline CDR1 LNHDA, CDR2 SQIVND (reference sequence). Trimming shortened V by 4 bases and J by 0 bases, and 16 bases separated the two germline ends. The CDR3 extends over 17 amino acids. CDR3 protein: CASSNPESSDSNQPQHF. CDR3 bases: TGTGCCAGTAGTAACCCCGAGTCAAGTGATAGCAATCAGCCCCAGCATTTT.

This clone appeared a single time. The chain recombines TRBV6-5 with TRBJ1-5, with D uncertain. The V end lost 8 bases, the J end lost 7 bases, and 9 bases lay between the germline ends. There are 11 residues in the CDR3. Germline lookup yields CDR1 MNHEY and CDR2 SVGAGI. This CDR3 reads CASGVGQPQHF. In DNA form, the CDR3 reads TGTGCCAGCGGTGTGGGCCAGCCCCAGCATTTT.

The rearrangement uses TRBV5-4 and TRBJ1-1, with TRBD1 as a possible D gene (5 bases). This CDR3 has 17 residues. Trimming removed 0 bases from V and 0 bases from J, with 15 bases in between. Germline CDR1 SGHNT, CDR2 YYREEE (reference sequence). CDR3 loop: CASSLEGKGLLNTEAFF. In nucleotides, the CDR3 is TGTGCCAGCAGCTTGGAGGGGAAAGGGCTCTTGAACACTGAAGCTTTCTTT.

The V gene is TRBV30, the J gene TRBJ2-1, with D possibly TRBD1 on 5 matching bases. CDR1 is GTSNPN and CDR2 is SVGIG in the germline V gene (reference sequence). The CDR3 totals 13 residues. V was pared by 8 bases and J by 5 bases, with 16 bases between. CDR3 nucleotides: TGTGCCGAACAAAGGGGTTCTGACAATGAGCAGTTCTTC. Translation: CAEQRGSDNEQFF. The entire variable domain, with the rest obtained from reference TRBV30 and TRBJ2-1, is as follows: SQTIHQWPATLVQPVGSPLSLECTVEGTSNPNLYWYRQAAGRGLQLLFYSVGIGQISSEVPQNLSASRPQDRQFILSSKKLLLSDSGFYLCAEQRGSDNEQFFGPGTRLTVL.

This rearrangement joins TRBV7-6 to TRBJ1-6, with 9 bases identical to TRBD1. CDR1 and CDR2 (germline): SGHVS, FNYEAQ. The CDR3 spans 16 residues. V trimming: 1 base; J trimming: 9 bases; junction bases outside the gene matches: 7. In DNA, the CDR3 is TGTGCCAGCAGCTTAGATGAGGACAGGGGCAGTTCACCCCTCCACTTT. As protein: CASSLDEDRGSSPLHF.

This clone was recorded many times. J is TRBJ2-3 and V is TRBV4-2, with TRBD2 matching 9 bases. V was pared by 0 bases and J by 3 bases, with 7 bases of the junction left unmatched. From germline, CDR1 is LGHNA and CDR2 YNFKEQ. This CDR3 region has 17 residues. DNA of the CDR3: TGTGCCAGCAGCCAAGATGAACAGGGACTAGCAACAGATACGCAGTATTTT. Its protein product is CASSQDEQGLATDTQYF.

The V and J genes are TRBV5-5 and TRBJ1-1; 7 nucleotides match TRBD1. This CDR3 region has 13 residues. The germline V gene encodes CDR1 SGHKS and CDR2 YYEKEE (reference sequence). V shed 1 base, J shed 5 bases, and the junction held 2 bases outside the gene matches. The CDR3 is CASSLTGDTEAFF. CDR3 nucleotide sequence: TGTGCCAGCAGCTTGACAGGGGATACTGAAGCTTTCTTT.

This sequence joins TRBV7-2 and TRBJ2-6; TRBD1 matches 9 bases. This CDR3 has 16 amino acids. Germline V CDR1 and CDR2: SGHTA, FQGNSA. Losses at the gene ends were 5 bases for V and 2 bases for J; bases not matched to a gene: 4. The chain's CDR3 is CASSTDRGTGANVLTF. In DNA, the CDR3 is TGTGCCAGCAGCACCGACAGGGGGACTGGGGCCAACGTCCTGACTTTC. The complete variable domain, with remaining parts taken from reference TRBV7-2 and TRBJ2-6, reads GAGVSQSPSNKVTEKGKDVELRCDPISGHTALYWYRQSLGQGLEFLIYFQGNSAPDKSGLPSDRFSAERTGGSVSTLTIQRTQQEDSAVYLCASSTDRGTGANVLTFGAGSRLTVL.

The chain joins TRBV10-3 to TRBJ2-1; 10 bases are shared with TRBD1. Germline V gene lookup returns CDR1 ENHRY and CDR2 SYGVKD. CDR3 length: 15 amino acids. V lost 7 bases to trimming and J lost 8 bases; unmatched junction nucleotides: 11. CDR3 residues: CAIKSDRGRVDEQFF. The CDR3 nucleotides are TGTGCCATCAAATCTGACAGGGGGCGCGTCGATGAGCAGTTCTTC.

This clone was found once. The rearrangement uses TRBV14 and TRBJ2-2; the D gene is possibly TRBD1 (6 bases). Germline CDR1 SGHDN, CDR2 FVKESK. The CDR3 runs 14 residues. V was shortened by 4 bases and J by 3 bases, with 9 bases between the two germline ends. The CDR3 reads CASSPRGYTGELFF. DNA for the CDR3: TGTGCCAGCAGCCCGAGGGGGTACACCGGGGAGCTGTTTTTT.